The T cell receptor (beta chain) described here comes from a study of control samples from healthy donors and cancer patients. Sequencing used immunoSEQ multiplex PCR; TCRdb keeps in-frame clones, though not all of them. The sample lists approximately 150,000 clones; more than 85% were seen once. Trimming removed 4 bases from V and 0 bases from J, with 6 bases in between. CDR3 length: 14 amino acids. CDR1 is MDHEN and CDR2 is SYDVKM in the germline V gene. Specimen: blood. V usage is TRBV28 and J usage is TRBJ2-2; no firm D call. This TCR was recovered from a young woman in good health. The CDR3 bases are TGTGCCAGCAGTTACCCAACGAACACCGGGGAGCTGTTTTTT. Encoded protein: CASSYPTNTGELFF. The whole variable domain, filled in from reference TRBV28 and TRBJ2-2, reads DVKVTQSSRYLVKRTGEKVFLECVQDMDHENMFWYRQDPGLGLRLIYFSYDVKMKEKGDIPEGYSVSREKKERFSLILESASTNQTSMYLCASSYPTNTGELFFGEGSRLTVL.